This T cell receptor beta chain appears in the sequencing data of a study of T cell responses to AZD1222 COVID-19 vaccine. The data were produced by immunoSEQ multiplex PCR, yet TCRdb's version contains in-frame clones alone and is incomplete. The sample consists of 90,000 to 120,000 clones, about 82% of them appearing once. V was shortened by 1 base and J by 6 bases, with 15 bases between the two germline ends. The CDR3 consists of 16 residues. Germline V lookup: CDR1 MDHEN, CDR2 SYDVKM. The receptor comes from an adult in good health. J is TRBJ2-2 and V is TRBV28, with D hard to call. The material was peripheral blood, obtained on day 0 of AZD1222 vaccination. The CDR3 sequence is CASSLFTSSPPGELFF. The CDR3 region has the DNA TGTGCCAGCAGTTTATTTACCTCTTCTCCGCCCGGGGAGCTGTTTTTT.